Following are 19 T cell receptor delta chains from one sample sequenced in a study of Vδ1+ human thymocytes. These receptors are not linked to any known antigen. Regarding the study as a whole: Highly polyclonal TRG and TRD repertoires with Gaussian CDR3 length distributions appeared in thymus.

Extracted RNA was reverse transcribed into cDNA. CDR3 amplicons came from multiplex PCR with pooled V-gene forward and constant-region reverse primers. With CATT, TCRdb re-called clones from the multiplex PCR reads. The table has 70,000 to 90,000 delta-chain clones, 30% to 40% seen once. The sequenced sample consisted of Vdelta1+ gamma-delta thymocytes from the thymus. Noted subset: FACS-sorted CD3+ TCRalphabeta- TCRVdelta1+ TCRVdelta2- thymocytes. These receptors were obtained from a boy under two years old who had congenital heart surgery.

This clone was counted a few times. This same CDR3 is encoded by further DNA sequences in the sample. The chain uses TRDV1 and TRDJ1, with D uncertain. CDR1 and CDR2 (germline): TSWWSYY, QGS. With 1 base removed from V and 4 bases from J, the gap between germline ends came to 10 bases. The CDR3 runs 14 residues. CDR3 bases: TGTGCTCTTGGGGAACCACCCCGTGACGATAAACTCATCTTT. Encoded protein: CALGEPPRDDKLIF.

This clone has just a few counts. V and J are TRDV1 and TRDJ1, with D maybe TRDD1 (6 bases). V lost 3 bases to trimming and J lost 3 bases, with 38 bases between them. Germline CDR1 reads TSWWSYY; CDR2 reads QGS. The length of the CDR3 is 23 residues. Here the CDR3 DNA reads TGTGCTCTTGGGGATCGCCCCCTCTTCCAAATAGGGTGGGGAGGACCAGGCGCCGATAAACTCATCTTT. Residues: CALGDRPLFQIGWGGPGADKLIF.

This chain uses TRDV1 with TRDJ1; a weak D match, TRDD3 (5 bases). Germline CDR1 reads TSWWSYY; CDR2 reads QGS. The CDR3 consists of 18 residues. V lost 6 bases and J 2 bases, leaving 25 bases between the germline ends. CDR3 nucleotide sequence: TGTGCTCTTGGTGAAGGGATGGCGGATAGAGGAGGAACCGATAAACTCATCTTT. This encodes CALGEGMADRGGTDKLIF.

There are a few counts of this clone. This chain uses TRDV1 with TRDJ1; the match to TRDD3 covers 12 bases. Trimming removed 5 bases from V and 3 bases from J; junction bases left unmatched: 19. This CDR3 contains 20 residues. CDR1 and CDR2 from the germline V gene are TSWWSYY and QGS. The CDR3 nucleotides read TGTGCTCTTGGGCCCCCAAACAAAGGGTACTGGGGGATACAACCCGATAAACTCATCTTT. It translates to CALGPPNKGYWGIQPDKLIF.

V is TRDV1 and J is TRDJ1, with 10 bases identical to TRDD3. Germline loops: CDR1 TSWWSYY, CDR2 QGS. The ends lost 3 bases at V and 6 bases at J; junction bases unmatched: 7. The CDR3 contains 15 residues. The CDR3 region has the DNA TGTGCTCTTGGGGACCCCCATACTGGGGGATATAAACTCATCTTT. This gives the protein CALGDPHTGGYKLIF.

Only one count was recorded for this clone. This sequence joins TRDV1 and TRDJ1; TRDD3 aligns across 9 bases. After removal of 2 bases from V and 1 base from J, the junction contained 29 bases not matched to a gene. CDR1 and CDR2 (germline): TSWWSYY, QGS. The CDR3 length is 24 residues. CDR3 protein: CALGEIGRRGPPRGYALGTDKLIF. The CDR3 nucleotides are TGTGCTCTTGGGGAAATTGGGAGGCGGGGCCCGCCTAGGGGATACGCGTTGGGCACCGATAAACTCATCTTT.

This clone was found a few times. The chain uses TRDV1 and TRDJ1; tentatively, D is TRDD3 (6 bases). This CDR3 has 19 amino acids. Germline loops: CDR1 TSWWSYY, CDR2 QGS. V was cut by 2 bases and J by 0 bases, with 22 bases left in between. This CDR3 is CALGEGGHRGTEYTDKLIF. CDR3 sequence (DNA): TGTGCTCTTGGGGAAGGCGGCCACCGGGGGACCGAGTACACCGATAAACTCATCTTT.

This clone was seen repeatedly, ten times or more. At the DNA level, this CDR3 is encoded by other sequences in the same sample as well. V is TRDV2 and J is TRDJ1, with D maybe TRDD3 (6 bases). The V gene's germline CDR1 is GEAIGNYY and CDR2 EKD. The CDR3 covers 19 residues. Between the trimmed V and J ends, which lost 0 bases and 5 bases, there was a span of 27 bases. CDR3 region: CACDTRPRAWGSDIDKLIF. The CDR3, as DNA: TGTGCCTGTGACACCAGACCGAGAGCGTGGGGATCGGATATAGATAAACTCATCTTT.

The table lists this clone with a few counts. This chain joins TRDV1 and TRDJ1, with 7 bases matching TRDD3. Germline CDR1 is TSWWSYY and CDR2 is QGS. The CDR3 is made up of 14 amino acids. Trimming took 2 bases from V and 4 from J; bases not matched to a gene: 4. The CDR3 sequence is CALGEILGGDKLIF. CDR3 bases: TGTGCTCTTGGGGAAATTCTGGGGGGCGATAAACTCATCTTT.

V and J are TRDV2 and TRDJ1; D may be TRDD3 (5 bases). The germline V gene encodes CDR1 GEAIGNYY and CDR2 EKD. V was pared by 9 bases and J by 7 bases, with 11 bases between. This CDR3 has 10 amino acids. CDR3 residues: CATGRAKLIF. The CDR3 region has the DNA TGTGCCACGGGGAGGGCTAAACTCATCTTT.

Only a few counts were recorded for this clone. The chain combines TRDV1 with TRDJ1; TRDD3 matches 9 bases. Losses at the gene ends were 7 bases for V and 0 bases for J; bases not matched to a gene: 33. The CDR3 is made up of 24 amino acids. The germline CDR1 and CDR2 sequences are TSWWSYY and QGS. CDR3 protein: CALDPSASLRPTSGGFLYTDKLIF. The CDR3 DNA is TGTGCTCTTGACCCTTCGGCGTCCCTACGTCCTACGTCTGGGGGATTCCTCTACACCGATAAACTCATCTTT.

This chain connects TRDV1 to TRDJ1, with 12 bases that match TRDD3. The CDR3 covers 23 residues. V gave up 5 bases and J gave up 0 bases; unmatched junction bases: 25. CDR1 is TSWWSYY, CDR2 QGS, per germline. CDR3 protein: CALGKLSYDPSAGGYVYTDKLIF. As DNA, the CDR3 is TGTGCTCTTGGGAAATTATCCTACGATCCCTCGGCTGGGGGATACGTGTACACCGATAAACTCATCTTT.

This chain joins TRDV1 and TRDJ1, with D unresolved. V lost 1 base to trimming and J lost 1 base, with 10 bases between them. CDR1 is TSWWSYY, CDR2 QGS, per germline. CDR3 size: 15 residues. The CDR3 nucleotides read TGTGCTCTTGGGGAACCGTACAGGGGCACCGATAAACTCATCTTT. Its protein is CALGEPYRGTDKLIF.

This clone was recorded a few times. J is TRDJ1 and V is TRDV1; 8 positions agree with TRDD3. CDR1 and CDR2 (germline): TSWWSYY, QGS. This CDR3 spans 22 amino acids. V was clipped by 3 bases and J by 0 bases; unmatched bases: 24. CDR3 loop: CALGDHPGRLGDACAYTDKLIF. In nucleotides, the CDR3 is TGTGCTCTTGGGGACCATCCTGGTAGGCTGGGGGACGCCTGCGCGTACACCGATAAACTCATCTTT.

Note on this clone: With a much larger clone just one base away, this may be a read error. Other DNA sequences in the sample encode the same CDR3. The chain combines TRDV2 with TRDJ1; D is possibly TRDD3 (5 bases). V dropped 8 bases and J dropped 0 bases, with 18 bases sitting between them. CDR1 GEAIGNYY and CDR2 EKD come from the germline V gene. The CDR3 has 15 amino acids. The CDR3 loop reads CAYRGIPLHTDKLIF. CDR3 sequence (DNA): TGTGCCTATCGTGGGATTCCACTACACACCGATAAACTCATCTTT.

This clone was recorded a few times. The gene calls are TRDV1 and TRDJ1, with 13 bases aligning to TRDD3. This CDR3 is 14 amino acids long. The ends lost 6 bases at V and 7 bases at J; junction bases unmatched: 5. Germline-derived CDR1 and CDR2 are TSWWSYY and QGS. CDR3 nucleotide sequence: TGTGCTCTTGGAACTACTGGGGGATACGGTAAACTCATCTTT. Translated, it gives CALGTTGGYGKLIF.

This clone showed up just a few times. The chain is built from TRDV1 and TRDJ1; TRDD3 aligns across 12 bases. CDR3 size: 16 residues. Germline CDR1 and CDR2: TSWWSYY and QGS. V was clipped by 3 bases and J by 2 bases; unmatched bases: 4. CDR3 region: CALGDLGDTGTDKLIF. Written as DNA, the CDR3 is TGTGCTCTTGGGGACCTGGGGGATACGGGGACCGATAAACTCATCTTT.

This clone came up a few times. J is TRDJ1 and V is TRDV1, with 9 bases lining up with TRDD3. V gave up 2 bases and J gave up 5 bases; unmatched junction bases: 18. CDR1 and CDR2 from the germline V gene are TSWWSYY and QGS. This CDR3 contains 19 residues. In DNA, the CDR3 is TGTGCTCTTGGGGAAGCCATTGTAGGGTCTGGGGGATGTTCGGATAAACTCATCTTT. Amino acids: CALGEAIVGSGGCSDKLIF.

The rearrangement joins TRDV1 to TRDJ1, with 12 bases matching TRDD3. The CDR3 length is 25 residues. Trimming took 0 bases from V and 7 from J; bases not matched to a gene: 33. Germline V gene data show CDR1 as TSWWSYY and CDR2 as QGS. The CDR3 nucleotides are TGTGCTCTTGGGGAACTCTGGTGTCAGGTGCTACGGCCTGGCCGGTACTGGGGGATACCGGGTAAACTCATCTTT. Translation gives CALGELWCQVLRPGRYWGIPGKLIF.